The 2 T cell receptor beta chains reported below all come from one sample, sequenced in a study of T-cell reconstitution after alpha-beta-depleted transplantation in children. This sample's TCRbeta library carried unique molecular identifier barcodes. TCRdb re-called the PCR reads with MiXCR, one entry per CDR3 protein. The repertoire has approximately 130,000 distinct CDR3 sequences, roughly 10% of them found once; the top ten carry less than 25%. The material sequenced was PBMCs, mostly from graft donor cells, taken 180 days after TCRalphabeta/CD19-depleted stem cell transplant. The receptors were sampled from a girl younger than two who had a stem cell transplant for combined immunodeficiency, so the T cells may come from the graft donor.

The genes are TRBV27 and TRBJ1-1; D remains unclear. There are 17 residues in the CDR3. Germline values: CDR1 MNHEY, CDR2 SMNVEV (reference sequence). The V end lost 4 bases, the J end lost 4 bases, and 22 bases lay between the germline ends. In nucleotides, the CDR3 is TGTGCCAGCAGTTCCATTCCCCGTGGGCCGGGGAGCACTGAAGCTTTCTTT. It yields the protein CASSSIPRGPGSTEAFF.

The CDR3 sequence: CASSSTGTLAGVYEQYF. The CDR3 nucleotides are TGTGCCAGCAGCTCGACAGGGACCCTAGCGGGAGTCTACGAGCAGTACTTC. The chain has TRBV7-8 and TRBJ2-7; 10 positions agree with TRBD2. The CDR3 contains 17 residues. Germline assignment: CDR1 SGHVS and CDR2 FQNEAQ. Trimming at V came to 4 bases and at J to 3 bases, leaving 12 bases not matched to a gene.